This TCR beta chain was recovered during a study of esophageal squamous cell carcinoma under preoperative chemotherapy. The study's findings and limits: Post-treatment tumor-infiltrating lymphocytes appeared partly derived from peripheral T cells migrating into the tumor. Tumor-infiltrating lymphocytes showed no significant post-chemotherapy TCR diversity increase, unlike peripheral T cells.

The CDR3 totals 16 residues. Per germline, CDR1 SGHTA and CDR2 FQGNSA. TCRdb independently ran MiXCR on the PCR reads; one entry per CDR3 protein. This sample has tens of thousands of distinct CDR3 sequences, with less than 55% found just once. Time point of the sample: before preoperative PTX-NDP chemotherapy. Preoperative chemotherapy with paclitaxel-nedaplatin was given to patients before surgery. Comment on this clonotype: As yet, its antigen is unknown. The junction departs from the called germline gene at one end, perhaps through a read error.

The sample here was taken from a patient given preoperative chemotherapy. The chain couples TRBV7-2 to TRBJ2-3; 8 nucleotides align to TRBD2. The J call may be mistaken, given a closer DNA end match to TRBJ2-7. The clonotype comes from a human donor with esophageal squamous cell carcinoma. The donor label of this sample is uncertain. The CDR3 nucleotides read TGTGCCAGCCGCTTAGCGGGGCGGGGAGCCGAAAGGATGCAGTACTTC. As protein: CASRLAGRGAERMQYF.